This T cell receptor beta chain was captured by sequencing in a study of blood T cell repertoires in COVID-19. In the original processing: Reference gene primer amplification gave estimated nucleated cell counts. Using immunoSEQ multiplex PCR, the repertoire was profiled, and TCRdb retains in-frame clones only, with some absent. The V and J calls and clone size are taken from that table; D and trimming were inferred from the DNA. The sample includes some 300,000 clones, more than 75% of them seen just once. Cohort placement rested on clinical history that participants reported themselves. V lost 4 bases, J lost 7 bases, and 10 bases lay in between. Germline CDR1 KGHDR, CDR2 SFDVKD. There are 13 residues in the CDR3.

This sequence was found in a woman aged 60-70 years in a cohort exposed to, infected with or recovered from COVID-19 (not recorded which). The genes are TRBV24-1 and TRBJ2-1, with D uncertain. The sequenced sample was PBMCs or T cells enriched from blood (not recorded which). CDR3 residues: CATSDPLANEQFF. Here the CDR3 DNA reads TGTGCCACCAGTGACCCACTCGCGAATGAGCAGTTCTTC.